This T cell receptor beta chain emerged from a study of blood T cell repertoires in COVID-19. Turning to the study itself: In each case, the material was cDNA or gDNA derived from T cells, B-cell-depleted T cells, or PBMCs.

The table came from immunoSEQ multiplex PCR; TCRdb's copy has only in-frame clones and leaves some out. This sample yields around 220,000 clones, of which approximately 90% are seen a single time; around 1.8% belongs to the top ten. This clone was seen more than once but under ten times. Trimming shortened V by 0 bases and J by 5 bases, and 6 bases separated the two germline ends. Germline CDR1 is LNHNV and CDR2 is YYDKDF (reference sequence). The CDR3 sequence is 13 residues long. The sequence derives from a woman between 18 and 29 years old who had recovered from COVID-19. The chain uses TRBV15 and TRBJ2-3; no clear D gene. The sample consisted of PBMCs or T cells enriched from blood (not recorded which). CDR3: CATSRDLGDTQYF. CDR3 DNA sequence: TGTGCCACCAGCAGAGATCTAGGAGATACGCAGTATTTT.